This T cell receptor (beta chain) was obtained from a study of blood T cells in healthy people across ages. Germline CDR1 reads MNHNY; CDR2 reads SVGAGI (reference sequence). With 0 bases removed from V and 6 bases from J, the gap between germline ends came to 8 bases. The length of the CDR3 is 14 residues. Primed by a sample-barcoded 5' primer and a J-beta primer mix, a second PCR proceeded for about 7 to 11 cycles. TCRdb analysed the 5' RACE reads with MiXCR anew, one entry per CDR3 protein. The sample lists about 600,000 distinct CDR3 sequences, around 50% seen once, with 20% to 25% in the top ten. Regarding the study as a whole: Older age went with lower TCR beta diversity per million T cells, in a roughly linear way. Diversity estimates drawn from one million T cells were deemed underestimates. Among long-lived donors, naive CD4+ cells were more numerous and diversity higher than in aged donors.

As to this clonotype: Its antigen is undetermined.

The sample taken for sequencing was blood. V and J are TRBV6-6 and TRBJ2-2; no definite D call. This clonotype was obtained from a man older than 75 in good health. This CDR3 reads CASSYSYQSGELFF. The CDR3 coding sequence is TGTGCCAGCAGTTACTCGTATCAATCCGGGGAGCTGTTTTTT.